These T cell receptor beta chains were read from a single sample in a study of blood T cell repertoires in COVID-19. Produced via immunoSEQ multiplex PCR; TCRdb's table is partial and in-frame only. The sample records 200,000 to 250,000 clones, more than 75% being singletons. Sequencing used peripheral blood. The receptors were sampled from a woman under 40 who had recovered from COVID-19. Each CDR3 is given with its conserved first and last residue. The D gene is left open where the match is weak. Only some rows state a clone size, as once, few, many or a class for expanded clones.

>TRBV10-3|15|NA|TRBJ2-1|NA
CAISEFLADYNEQFF
TGTGCCATCAGTGAGTTCTTAGCGGACTACAATGAGCAGTTCTTC
>TRBV2|14|TRBD1|TRBJ1-5|once
CASSRDRDNQPQHF
TGTGCCAGCAGTCGGGACAGGGACAATCAGCCCCAGCATTTT
>TRBV15|15|NA|TRBJ1-3|NA
CATSRDRYSGNTIYF
TGTGCCACCAGCAGAGATCGGTACTCTGGAAACACCATATATTTT
>TRBV2|15|TRBD2|TRBJ2-3|NA
CASAGGGLNTDTQYF
TGTGCCAGCGCCGGGGGGGGACTCAACACAGATACGCAGTATTTT
>TRBV5-1|17|TRBD1|TRBJ1-2|NA
CASSLNPPGQVIYGYTF
TGCGCCAGCAGCTTGAACCCCCCGGGACAGGTCATATATGGCTACACCTTC
>TRBV27|17|TRBD2|TRBJ2-1|NA
CASSTTAGLADYGEQFF
TGTGCCAGCAGTACGACCGCCGGACTAGCGGATTATGGTGAGCAGTTCTTC
>TRBV2|15|NA|TRBJ1-1|NA
CASRAKDLANTEAFF
TGTGCCAGCAGGGCTAAGGACTTGGCGAACACTGAAGCTTTCTTT
>TRBV19|16|NA|TRBJ1-3|NA
CASSSQTGASGNTIYF
TGTGCCAGTAGTAGCCAGACAGGCGCCTCTGGAAACACCATATATTTT
>TRBV2|19|TRBD1|TRBJ1-3|once
CASSEFARQGLISGNTIYF
TGTGCCAGCAGTGAATTCGCAAGACAGGGGCTAATCTCTGGAAACACCATATATTTT
>TRBV18|18|TRBD2|TRBJ2-3|NA
CASSPRDAGGGSTDTQYF
TGTGCCAGCTCACCACGTGACGCGGGGGGAGGTAGCACAGATACGCAGTATTTT
>TRBV19|15|NA|TRBJ1-6|NA
CASRLQGAKNSPLHF
TGTGCCAGTAGATTACAGGGAGCGAAGAATTCACCCCTCCACTTT
>TRBV6-5|16|TRBD2|TRBJ2-5|NA
CASSSGLAGAQETQYF
TGTGCCAGCAGTTCCGGACTAGCGGGGGCTCAAGAGACCCAGTACTTC
>TRBV4-1|13|NA|TRBJ2-7|NA
CASSHSLFYEQYF
TGCGCCAGCAGCCACTCTCTTTTTTACGAGCAGTACTTC
>TRBV5-6|16|TRBD1|TRBJ1-2|few
CASSQGQGGTNYGYTF
TGTGCCAGCAGCCAGGGACAGGGGGGAACTAACTATGGCTACACCTTC
>TRBV7-9|15|TRBD1|TRBJ2-3|NA
CASSLVQGAADTQYF
TGTGCCAGCAGCTTAGTACAGGGGGCCGCAGATACGCAGTATTTT
>TRBV6-5|13|NA|TRBJ2-3|NA
CASGESGSNTQYF
TGTGCCAGCGGGGAATCAGGGTCTAATACGCAGTATTTT